This T cell receptor (beta chain) was recorded in a study of Graves' ophthalmopathy and Graves' hyperthyroidism. Turning to the study itself: The authors collected peripheral blood at initial diagnosis, before any treatment. Study-wide points: Most thyroid-expanded clonotypes exceeding 0.001 frequency were also found in blood.

The authors amplified TCR beta CDR3 regions, and they did so from RNA transcripts for repertoire sequencing. HTBI primers served in a first-round RT-PCR, which a second-round multiplex PCR followed. TCRdb used MiXCR to reprocess the multiplex PCR reads, holding one entry per CDR3 protein. This table has roughly 610,000 distinct CDR3 sequences, about a fifth appearing once. This clonotype showed up many times. Its antigen is unidentified. A much larger clone is a single base away; this may be a read error. Hyperthyroidism qualified as stable when ophthalmopathy did not develop within 18 months of follow-up. Clinical symptoms, serum thyroxine, TRAb, thyroid ultrasound and orbital computed tomography formed the basis of diagnosis. The CDR3 totals 13 residues. Looked up from germline, CDR1 is MNHNS and CDR2 is SASEGT. The V segment lost 6 bases and the J segment 3 bases; nucleotides outside the gene matches: 4.

Sequenced input: peripheral blood. V is TRBV6-1 and J is TRBJ2-5; TRBD1 aligns across 7 bases. The TCR comes from a woman between 18 and 29 years old with stable Graves' hyperthyroidism. Some clones in this sample may be carry-over from other donors' samples. The chain's CDR3 is CASSPDRKETQYF. The CDR3 nucleotides are TGTGCCAGCAGCCCGGACAGGAAAGAGACCCAGTACTTC.